The clone carrying this TCR beta chain was seen more than once but under ten times. Per germline, CDR1 MNHNS and CDR2 SASEGT. The CDR3 is 14 amino acids. V lost 6 bases and J lost 3, with 11 bases in between. Time point: newly diagnosed GD, antithyroid drugs for less than 3 months. Following extraction of RNA from PBMCs, that RNA was used to make the TCR library. This specimen comes from a study of regulatory T cells in long-lasting Graves disease. The TCR beta library used iRepertoire HTBI primers with Arm-PCR amplification of CDR3. TCRdb analysed the multiplex PCR reads with MiXCR anew, one entry per CDR3 protein. The sample contains approximately 560,000 distinct CDR3 sequences, around 15% of which appear only once. These data also featured in a second study, about T cells in Graves' hyperthyroidism and ophthalmopathy.

The TCR sequence derives from a man younger than 35 with Graves disease. The chain has TRBV6-1 and TRBJ2-2; D uncertain. Sequenced material: peripheral blood mononuclear cells (PBMCs), taken at new diagnosis, from a patient treated with antithyroid drugs. The CDR3 loop is CASSPTDYTGELFF. DNA for the CDR3: TGTGCCAGCAGCCCCACAGATTACACCGGGGAGCTGTTTTTT.